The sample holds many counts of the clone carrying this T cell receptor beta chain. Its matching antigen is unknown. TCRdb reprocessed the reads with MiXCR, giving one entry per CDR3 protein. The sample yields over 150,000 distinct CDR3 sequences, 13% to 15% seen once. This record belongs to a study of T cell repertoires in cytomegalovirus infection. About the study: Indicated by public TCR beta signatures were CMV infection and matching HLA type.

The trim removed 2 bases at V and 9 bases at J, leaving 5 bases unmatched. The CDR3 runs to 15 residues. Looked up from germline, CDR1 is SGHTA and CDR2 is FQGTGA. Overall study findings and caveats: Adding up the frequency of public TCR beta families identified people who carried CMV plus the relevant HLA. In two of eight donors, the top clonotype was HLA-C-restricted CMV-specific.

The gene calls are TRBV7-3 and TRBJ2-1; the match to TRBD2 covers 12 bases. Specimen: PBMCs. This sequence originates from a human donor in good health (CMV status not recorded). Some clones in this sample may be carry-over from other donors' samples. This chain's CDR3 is CASSLRATSGSEQFF. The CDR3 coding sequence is TGTGCCAGCAGCTTACGGGCGACTAGCGGGAGTGAGCAGTTCTTC.